This TCR beta chain was sequenced for a study of post-analysis software for immune sequencing data. Study summary: Both relapsing-remitting and secondary progressive multiple sclerosis featured among the disease courses, as did progressive-relapsing multiple sclerosis.

General observations from the study: Multiple sclerosis patients had significantly lower normalized Chao1 diversity than controls. In patients, roughly 5 TRBV segments were more frequent than in controls, with TRBV5-6, TRBV5-1 and TRBV20-1 among them.

Every TCR beta cDNA library bore unique molecular identifiers. TCRdb recomputed calls from the PCR reads with MiXCR, one row per CDR3 protein. There are about 180,000 distinct CDR3 sequences in the sample; 30% occur only once, and about 1.6% lies in the top ten. Notes on this clonotype: Its antigen is still unknown. A read error may account for a junction end that differs from germline.

Germline V gene data show CDR1 as LGHNA and CDR2 as YSLEER. The CDR3 covers 16 residues. The sequencing sample was made of blood. The origin of this receptor is a girl between 5 and 17 years old with multiple sclerosis. The chain has TRBV4-3 and TRBJ1-5; no definite D call. DNA for the CDR3: TGCGCCAGCAGCCGCGGCGGGTCCTTCAGCAGTCAGCCCCAGCATTTT. Protein sequence: CASSRGGSFSSQPQHF.